The 18 T cell receptor beta chains listed next were all sequenced from one sample in a study of human T cells and chemical hapten exposure. Time point: patch test 3, about 24 weeks after DPC sensitization. Treatment meaning: therapeutic diphenylcyclopropenone sensitization with weekly scalp DPC. TCRdb fed the RACE reads into MiXCR, producing one record per CDR3 protein. The repertoire holds under 130,000 distinct CDR3 sequences, with under 40% as singletons. Sequencing used whole blood, obtained in connection with sensitization to the hapten diphenylcyclopropenone (DPC). The receptors were sampled from a man aged 40-49 years with alopecia areata. Some clones in this sample may be carry-over from other donors' samples.

This clonotype was found a few times. The CDR3 DNA sequence: TGTGCCAGCAGCTTGGGGACAGGGGCAAGGGGGGAGCTGTTTTTT. Translating it yields CASSLGTGARGELFF. The chain combines TRBV11-2 with TRBJ2-2, with 10 bases lining up with TRBD1. Trimming cost V 3 bases and J 8 bases; bases outside gene matches: 6. Germline V gene lookup returns CDR1 SGHAT and CDR2 FQNNGV. The CDR3 runs to 15 residues.

This chain uses TRBV3-1 with TRBJ2-1, with D hard to call. Trimming pared 0 bases from V and 9 bases from J, leaving 6 bases between. Germline CDR1 reads LGHDT; CDR2 reads YNNKEL (reference sequence). This CDR3 comprises 12 residues. The chain's CDR3 is CASSQEWGEQFF. The CDR3 DNA sequence: TGTGCCAGCAGCCAAGAGTGGGGTGAGCAGTTCTTC.

The chain carries TRBV7-2 and TRBJ2-7, with 8 bases identical to TRBD2. This CDR3 spans 15 amino acids. Germline CDR1 and CDR2: SGHTA and FQGNSA. After removal of 1 base from V and 2 bases from J, the junction contained 4 bases not matched to a gene. The CDR3 reads CASSLGLASTYEQYV. For the CDR3, the DNA is TGTGCCAGCAGCTTAGGACTAGCGTCAACCTACGAGCAGTACGTC.

The chain recombines TRBV7-8 with TRBJ1-4; D gene uncertain. Per germline, CDR1 SGHVS and CDR2 FQNEAQ. The CDR3 runs to 16 residues. V was pared by 5 bases and J by 0 bases, with 13 bases between. This CDR3 reads CASSPTRAATNEKLFF. The CDR3 DNA sequence: TGTGCCAGCAGCCCTACGCGAGCGGCAACTAATGAAAAACTGTTTTTT.

This clonotype was counted only a few times. The genes are TRBV12-3 or TRBV12-4 and TRBJ1-2; unclear D gene. This CDR3 has 12 amino acids. V lost 5 bases to trimming and J lost 4 bases, with 8 bases between them. Here the CDR3 DNA reads TGTGCCAGCAGTCCAGGACTCTATGGCTACACCTTC. Encoded protein: CASSPGLYGYTF.

This clonotype has a handful of counts. The chain couples TRBV20-1 to TRBJ2-7, with 8 nucleotides matching TRBD2. There are 15 residues in the CDR3. Germline trimming cut 0 bases from V and 3 bases from J; bases unmatched to any gene: 7. Germline CDR1 and CDR2: DFQATT and SNEGSKA (reference sequence). Written as DNA, the CDR3 is TGCAGTGCTAGAGATCTAGCTAGCGGGTACTACGAGCAGTACTTC. This translates into CSARDLASGYYEQYF.

J is TRBJ2-5 and V is TRBV27, with TRBD2 matching over 8 bases. Germline CDR1 and CDR2: MNHEY and SMNVEV (reference sequence). V was clipped by 8 bases and J by 6 bases; unmatched bases: 14. This CDR3 has 15 residues. The CDR3 DNA reads TGTGCCAGCCGCTTTATAGGGCGGGAGGAGAAGACCCAGTACTTC. It specifies CASRFIGREEKTQYF.

The chain couples TRBV6-5 to TRBJ1-3; 7 positions match TRBD1. CDR3 length equals 15 residues. Trimming removed 2 bases from V and 4 bases from J; junction bases left unmatched: 5. Germline CDR1 and CDR2: MNHEY and SVGAGI. CDR3 residues: CASSYAGGPGNTIYF. The CDR3 nucleotides are TGTGCCAGCAGTTACGCAGGGGGGCCAGGAAACACCATATATTTT.

This clonotype was counted only a few times. The chain is built from TRBV6-2 or TRBV6-3 and TRBJ2-1; 9 bases map to TRBD2. Germline CDR1 reads MNHEY; CDR2 reads SVGEGT. The junction had 8 bases not matched to a gene; V was cut back by 6 bases and J by 8 bases. The CDR3 consists of 14 residues. CDR3: CASRLAGPRDEQFF. Here the CDR3 DNA reads TGTGCCAGCAGGCTAGCGGGACCCCGGGATGAGCAGTTCTTC.

This clonotype turned up a few times. The V call is TRBV3-1, the J call TRBJ1-1, with a tentative D call TRBD1 (5 bases). This CDR3 is 16 amino acids long. Germline CDR1 is LGHDT and CDR2 is YNNKEL (reference sequence). V lost 1 base and J lost 1, with 13 bases in between. The DNA for the CDR3 is TGTGCCAGCAGCCAAGCGGGCCCAGGGAGGAACACTGAAGCTTTCTTT. Encoded protein: CASSQAGPGRNTEAFF.

The sample holds a few counts of this clonotype. V and J are TRBV3-1 and TRBJ2-5; the match to TRBD2 covers 14 bases. Germline V gene data show CDR1 as LGHDT and CDR2 as YNNKEL (reference sequence). Germline trimming cut 6 bases from V and 4 bases from J; bases unmatched to any gene: 7. This CDR3 contains 16 residues. This chain's CDR3 is CASSPTSGRAGETQYF. CDR3 nucleotides: TGTGCCAGCAGTCCGACTAGCGGGAGGGCCGGAGAGACCCAGTACTTC.

This clonotype was picked up a small number of times. This chain uses TRBV24-1 with TRBJ2-3, with 7 bases matching TRBD1. CDR1 and CDR2 (germline): KGHDR, SFDVKD. The CDR3 spans 14 residues. V trimming: 3 bases; J trimming: 1 base; junction bases outside the gene matches: 0. CDR3 DNA: TGTGCCACCAGTGATGACAGGGGCACAGATACGCAGTATTTT. Translated: CATSDDRGTDTQYF.

This chain uses TRBV4-1 with TRBJ2-1; maybe TRBD2 (5 bases). Trimming took 0 bases from V and 4 from J, leaving 13 bases between them. Germline CDR1 MGHRA, CDR2 YSYEKL. The CDR3 runs to 16 residues. In nucleotides, the CDR3 is TGCGCCAGCAGCCAAGAGGGAGAGGGCTGGTACAATGAGCAGTTCTTC. It encodes CASSQEGEGWYNEQFF.

This clonotype was seen a handful of times. The chain is built from TRBV2 and TRBJ2-7, with no clear D. CDR3 length equals 13 residues. V shed 5 bases and J shed 3 bases, with 11 bases lying between them. From germline, CDR1 is SNHLY and CDR2 FYNNEI. The CDR3 reads CASSPRKIYEQYV. The CDR3 nucleotides read TGTGCCAGCAGTCCCCGAAAGATCTACGAGCAGTACGTC.

In this sample, this clonotype turned up once. The chain is built from TRBV21-1 and TRBJ2-3. TRBV21-1 is termed a pseudogene. The CDR3 covers 12 residues. CDR3 nucleotide sequence: TGTGCCAGCAGCAATGGTAGAGATACGCAGTATTTT. As protein: CASSNGRDTQYF.

This clonotype has only a few counts. The chain carries TRBV24-1 and TRBJ1-5; D may be TRBD1 (5 bases). The CDR3 length is 14 residues. Germline loops: CDR1 KGHDR, CDR2 SFDVKD. The ends were cut back, 10 bases at V and 3 bases at J, with 15 bases in the middle. The CDR3 sequence: CATGDGNPNQPQHF. In DNA, the CDR3 is TGTGCCACTGGGGACGGAAACCCCAATCAGCCCCAGCATTTT.

At least ten counts were recorded for this clonotype. The chain joins TRBV7-2 to TRBJ2-3, with D perhaps assigned TRBD1 or TRBD2 (5 bases each). The CDR3 covers 14 residues. Germline lookup yields CDR1 SGHTA and CDR2 FQGNSA. Deletions cut 2 bases from V and 6 bases from J, with 12 bases between. CDR3 in DNA: TGTGCCAGCAGCTTAAGGGGACCGGCGGATACGCAGTATTTT. Amino acid sequence: CASSLRGPADTQYF.

This chain connects TRBV6-1 to TRBJ1-4; D is undetermined. Per the germline V gene, CDR1 is MNHNS and CDR2 is SASEGT. With 6 bases removed from V and 5 bases from J, the gap between germline ends came to 16 bases. The CDR3 is made up of 15 amino acids. CDR3 region: CASRESGISNEKLFF. The CDR3 coding sequence is TGTGCCAGCAGGGAGAGTGGGATTAGCAATGAAAAACTGTTTTTT.